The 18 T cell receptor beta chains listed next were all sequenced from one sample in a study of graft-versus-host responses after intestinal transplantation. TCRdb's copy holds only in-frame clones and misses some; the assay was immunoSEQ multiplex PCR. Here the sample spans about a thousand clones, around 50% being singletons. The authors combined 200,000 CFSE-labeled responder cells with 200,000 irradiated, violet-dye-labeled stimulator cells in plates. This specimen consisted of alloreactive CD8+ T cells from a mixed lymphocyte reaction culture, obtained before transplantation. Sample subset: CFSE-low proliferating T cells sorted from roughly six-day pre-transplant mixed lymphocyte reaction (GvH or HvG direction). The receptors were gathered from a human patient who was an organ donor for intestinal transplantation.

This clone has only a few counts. For the CDR3, the DNA is TGTGCCAGCAGCTTGGGGGCGGGATCCTACGAGCAGTACTTC. This translates into CASSLGAGSYEQYF. The V call is TRBV7-9, the J call TRBJ2-7; D tentatively reads TRBD1 or TRBD2 (6 bases each). V lost 3 bases and J lost 1, with 10 bases in between. In germline, CDR1 is SEHNR, CDR2 FQNEAQ (reference sequence). The CDR3 length is 14 residues.

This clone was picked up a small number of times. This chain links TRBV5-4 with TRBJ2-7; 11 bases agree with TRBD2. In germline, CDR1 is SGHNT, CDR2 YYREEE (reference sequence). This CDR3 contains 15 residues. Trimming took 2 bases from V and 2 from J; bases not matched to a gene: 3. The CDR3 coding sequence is TGTGCCAGCAGCTTACTAGCGGGAGCCCCCTACGAGCAGTACTTC. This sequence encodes CASSLLAGAPYEQYF.

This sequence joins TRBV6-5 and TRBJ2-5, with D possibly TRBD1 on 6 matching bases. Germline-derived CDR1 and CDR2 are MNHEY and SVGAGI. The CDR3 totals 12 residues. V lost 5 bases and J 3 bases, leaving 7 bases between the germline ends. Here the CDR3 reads CASSHREETQYF. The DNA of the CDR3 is TGTGCCAGCAGTCACAGGGAAGAGACCCAGTACTTC.

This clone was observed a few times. CDR3 in DNA: TGTGCCAGCAGCACCGGGACTAGTCGTTGCGAGCAGTACTTC. As protein: CASSTGTSRCEQYF. The gene calls are TRBV2 and TRBJ2-7; TRBD2 matches 8 bases. Germline trimming cut 6 bases from V and 6 bases from J; bases unmatched to any gene: 10. Germline assignment: CDR1 SNHLY and CDR2 FYNNEI. This CDR3 is built from 14 residues.

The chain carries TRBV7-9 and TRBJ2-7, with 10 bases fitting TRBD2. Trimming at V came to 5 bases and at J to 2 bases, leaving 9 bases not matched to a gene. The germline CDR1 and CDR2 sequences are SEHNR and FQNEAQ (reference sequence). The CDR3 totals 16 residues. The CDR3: CASSTAESGRAYEQYF. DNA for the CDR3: TGTGCCAGCAGCACGGCGGAGAGCGGGAGGGCCTACGAGCAGTACTTC. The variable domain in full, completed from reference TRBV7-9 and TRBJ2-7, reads DTGVSQNPRHKITKRGQNVTFRCDPISEHNRLYWYRQTLGQGPEFLTYFQNEAQLEKSRLLSDRFSAERPKGSFSTLEIQRTEQGDSAMYLCASSTAESGRAYEQYFGPGTRLTVT.

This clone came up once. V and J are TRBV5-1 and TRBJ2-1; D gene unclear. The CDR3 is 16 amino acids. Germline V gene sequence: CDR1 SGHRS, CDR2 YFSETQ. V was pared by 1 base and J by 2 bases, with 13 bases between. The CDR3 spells CASSLIPYTPYNEQFF. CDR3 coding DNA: TGCGCCAGCAGCTTGATACCCTACACACCCTACAATGAGCAGTTCTTC. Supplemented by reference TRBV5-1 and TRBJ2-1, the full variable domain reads KAGVTQTPRYLIKTRGQQVTLSCSPISGHRSVSWYQQTPGQGLQFLFEYFSETQRNKGNFPGRFSGRQFSNSRSEMNVSTLELGDSALYLCASSLIPYTPYNEQFFGPGTRLTVL.

In DNA, the CDR3 is TGTGCCAGCAGCACTCCAGGGCTCGACAGAGGAGCCTACGAGCAGTACTTC. It is translated as CASSTPGLDRGAYEQYF. The chain carries TRBV21-1 and TRBJ2-7; the D call in the table, TRBD1, was not verified against the DNA. TRBV21-1 is given as a pseudogene. The CDR3 has 17 residues.

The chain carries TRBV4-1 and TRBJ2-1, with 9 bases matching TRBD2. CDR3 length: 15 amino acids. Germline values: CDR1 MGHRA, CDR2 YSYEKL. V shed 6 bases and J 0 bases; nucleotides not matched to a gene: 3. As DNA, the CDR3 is TGCGCCAGCAGTCGGACTAGCGACTCCTACAATGAGCAGTTCTTC. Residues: CASSRTSDSYNEQFF.

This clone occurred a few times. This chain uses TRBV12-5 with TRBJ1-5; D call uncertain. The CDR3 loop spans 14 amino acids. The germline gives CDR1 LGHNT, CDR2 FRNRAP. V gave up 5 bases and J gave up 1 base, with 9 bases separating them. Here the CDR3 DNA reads TGTGCTAGTGGTATCCCGGGGAGCAATCAGCCCCAGCATTTT. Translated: CASGIPGSNQPQHF.

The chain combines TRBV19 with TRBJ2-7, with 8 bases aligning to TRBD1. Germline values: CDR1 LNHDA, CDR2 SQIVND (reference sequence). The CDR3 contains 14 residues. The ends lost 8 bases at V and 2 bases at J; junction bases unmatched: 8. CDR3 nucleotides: TGTGCCAGTTCATCCGGGACAGGCACCTACGAGCAGTACTTC. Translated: CASSSGTGTYEQYF.

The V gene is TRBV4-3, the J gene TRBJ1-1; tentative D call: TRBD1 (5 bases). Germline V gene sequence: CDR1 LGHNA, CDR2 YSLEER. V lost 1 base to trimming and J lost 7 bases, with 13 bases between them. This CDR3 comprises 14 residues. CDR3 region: CASSQVGGRHEAFF. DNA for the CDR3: TGCGCCAGCAGCCAAGTCGGGGGGAGACATGAAGCTTTCTTT.

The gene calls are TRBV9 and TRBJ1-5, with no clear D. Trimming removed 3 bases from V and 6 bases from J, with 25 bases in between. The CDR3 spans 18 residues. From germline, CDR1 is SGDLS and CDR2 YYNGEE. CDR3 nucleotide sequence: TGTGCCAGCAGCGCCAACCCTATTGTAGCTCGGTTCTCTCAGCCCCAGCATTTT. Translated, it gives CASSANPIVARFSQPQHF.

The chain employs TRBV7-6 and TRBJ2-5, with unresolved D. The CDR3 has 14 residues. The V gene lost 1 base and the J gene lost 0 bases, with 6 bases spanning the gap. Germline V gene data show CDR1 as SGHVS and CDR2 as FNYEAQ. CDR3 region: CASSLVGYQETQYF. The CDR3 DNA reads TGTGCCAGCAGCTTAGTGGGGTACCAAGAGACCCAGTACTTC.

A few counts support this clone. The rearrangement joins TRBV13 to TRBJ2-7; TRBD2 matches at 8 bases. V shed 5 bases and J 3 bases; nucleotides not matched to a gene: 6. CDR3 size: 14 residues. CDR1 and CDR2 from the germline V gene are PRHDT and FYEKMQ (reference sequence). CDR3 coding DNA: TGTGCCAGCAGCCCGGGACTAGGTGACTACGAGCAGTACTTC. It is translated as CASSPGLGDYEQYF.

The CDR3 DNA sequence: TGTGCCAGCGGAGGACAGACAAATGAAAAACTGTTTTTT. As protein: CASGGQTNEKLFF. This chain uses TRBV9 with TRBJ1-4, with D perhaps matching TRBD1 (6 bases). The CDR3 is 13 residues long. Germline loops: CDR1 SGDLS, CDR2 YYNGEE. V lost 7 bases to trimming and J lost 5 bases, with 12 bases between them.

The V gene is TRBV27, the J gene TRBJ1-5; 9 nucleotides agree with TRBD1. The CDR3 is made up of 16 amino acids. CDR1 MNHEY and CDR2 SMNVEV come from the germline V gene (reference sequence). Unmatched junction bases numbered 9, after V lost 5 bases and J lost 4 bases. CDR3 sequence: CASSQQGARLNQPQHF. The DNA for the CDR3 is TGTGCCAGCAGTCAACAGGGGGCTAGATTAAATCAGCCCCAGCATTTT.

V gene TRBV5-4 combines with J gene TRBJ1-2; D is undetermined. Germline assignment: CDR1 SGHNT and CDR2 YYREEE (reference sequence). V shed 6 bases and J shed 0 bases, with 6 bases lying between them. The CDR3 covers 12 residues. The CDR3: CASTAANYGYTF. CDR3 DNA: TGTGCCAGCACCGCCGCTAACTATGGCTACACCTTC.

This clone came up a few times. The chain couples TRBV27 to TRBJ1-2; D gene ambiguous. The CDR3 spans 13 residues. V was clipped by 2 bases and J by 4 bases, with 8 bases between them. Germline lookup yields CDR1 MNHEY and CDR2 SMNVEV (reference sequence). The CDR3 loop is CASSLGQFYGYTF. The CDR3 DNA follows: TGTGCCAGCAGTTTAGGTCAGTTCTATGGCTACACCTTC.